This T cell receptor (beta chain) was recovered during a study of T cell repertoires in cytomegalovirus infection. Across the whole study: TCR beta signatures that were public indicated CMV infection and matching HLA type.

One entry per CDR3 protein results from TCRdb running MiXCR on the reads. This sample has about 740,000 distinct CDR3 sequences, with approximately 40% found just once. The length of the CDR3 is 14 residues. CDR1 is SGHTA, CDR2 FQGNSA, per germline. The ends were cut back, 4 bases at V and 7 bases at J, with 14 bases in the middle. The sequenced sample consisted of PBMCs. The chain carries TRBV7-2 and TRBJ2-1; D is undetermined. The TCR comes from a human donor in good health (CMV status not recorded). Some clones in this sample may be carry-over from other donors' samples. CDR3: CASSSRTYPNEQFF. DNA of the CDR3: TGTGCCAGCAGCTCTAGGACCTACCCAAATGAGCAGTTCTTC.